The present T cell receptor (beta chain) was sequenced within a study of cytomegalovirus exposure and HLA in healthy donors. It was healthy bone marrow donors who served as donors. After removal of 8 bases from V and 0 bases from J, the junction contained 10 bases not matched to a gene. From germline, CDR1 is MDHEN and CDR2 SYDVKM. This CDR3 has 16 amino acids. Primers for the PCR totalled 60 Vbeta and 13 Jbeta. As processed by the authors: Approximately 83 million unique TCR beta chains, roughly 10 million shared, were counted in a later analysis. Some clones are missing from TCRdb's copy, which holds only in-frame ones; the method was immunoSEQ multiplex PCR. Clone size and V and J calls were adopted from that table, with D and trimming inferred from the DNA. The sample holds approximately 91,000 clones, approximately 89% seen once. Study findings and constraints: DRB1 showed the most TCR associations and HLA-C the fewest in a later analysis, as rates varied by HLA locus. When a later analysis compared HLA-associated TCR beta chains with equally common others, the HLA-associated chains turned out to be more clonally expanded and to have lower generation probabilities.

Remarks on this clone: Its specificity is unknown.

Sequences were obtained from PBMCs. This chain connects TRBV28 to TRBJ2-5, with 9 bases matching TRBD2. The clonotype originates from a man in his thirties or forties in good health and CMV-seropositive. The CDR3 loop reads CASQFPASGNQETQYF. The CDR3, as DNA: TGTGCCAGCCAGTTCCCGGCTAGCGGGAACCAAGAGACCCAGTACTTC. The variable domain in full, with the rest retrieved from reference TRBV28 and TRBJ2-5, is DVKVTQSSRYLVKRTGEKVFLECVQDMDHENMFWYRQDPGLGLRLIYFSYDVKMKEKGDIPEGYSVSREKKERFSLILESASTNQTSMYLCASQFPASGNQETQYFGPGTRLLVL.